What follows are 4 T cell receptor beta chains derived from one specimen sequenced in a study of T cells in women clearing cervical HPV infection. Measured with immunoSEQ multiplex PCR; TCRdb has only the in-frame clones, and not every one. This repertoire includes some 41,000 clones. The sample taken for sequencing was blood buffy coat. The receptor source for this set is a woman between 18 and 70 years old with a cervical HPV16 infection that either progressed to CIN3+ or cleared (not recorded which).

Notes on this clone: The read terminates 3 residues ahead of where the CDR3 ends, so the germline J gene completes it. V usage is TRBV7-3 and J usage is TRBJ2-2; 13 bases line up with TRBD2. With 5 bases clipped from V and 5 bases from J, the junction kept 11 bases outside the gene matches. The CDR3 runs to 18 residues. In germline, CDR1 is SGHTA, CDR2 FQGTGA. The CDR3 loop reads CASSPGTSGIVRTGELFF. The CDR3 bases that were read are TGTGCCAGCAGCCCTGGGACTAGCGGGATCGTAAGGACCGGGGAG.

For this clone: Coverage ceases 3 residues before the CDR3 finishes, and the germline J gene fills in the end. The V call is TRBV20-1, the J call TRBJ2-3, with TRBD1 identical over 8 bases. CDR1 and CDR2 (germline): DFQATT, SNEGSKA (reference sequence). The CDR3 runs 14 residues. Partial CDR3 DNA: TGCAGTGCTCCCGACAGGGGCGGACCGGAGACG. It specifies CSAPDRGGPET. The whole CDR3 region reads CSAPDRGGPETQYF.

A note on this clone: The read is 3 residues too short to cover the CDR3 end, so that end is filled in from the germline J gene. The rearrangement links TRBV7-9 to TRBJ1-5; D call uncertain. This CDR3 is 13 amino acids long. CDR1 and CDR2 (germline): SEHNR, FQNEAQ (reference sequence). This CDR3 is CASSPDARTPQHF. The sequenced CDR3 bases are TGTGCCAGCAGCCCCGATGCGCGTACCCCC.

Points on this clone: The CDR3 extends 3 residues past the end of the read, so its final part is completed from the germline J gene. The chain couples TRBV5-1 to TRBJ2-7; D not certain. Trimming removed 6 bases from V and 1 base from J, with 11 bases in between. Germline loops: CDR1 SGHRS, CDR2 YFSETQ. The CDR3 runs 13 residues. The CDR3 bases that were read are TGCGCCAGCACCTCTCCCAGTTCCTACGAG. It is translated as CASTSPSSYE. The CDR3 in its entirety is CASTSPSSYEQYF.